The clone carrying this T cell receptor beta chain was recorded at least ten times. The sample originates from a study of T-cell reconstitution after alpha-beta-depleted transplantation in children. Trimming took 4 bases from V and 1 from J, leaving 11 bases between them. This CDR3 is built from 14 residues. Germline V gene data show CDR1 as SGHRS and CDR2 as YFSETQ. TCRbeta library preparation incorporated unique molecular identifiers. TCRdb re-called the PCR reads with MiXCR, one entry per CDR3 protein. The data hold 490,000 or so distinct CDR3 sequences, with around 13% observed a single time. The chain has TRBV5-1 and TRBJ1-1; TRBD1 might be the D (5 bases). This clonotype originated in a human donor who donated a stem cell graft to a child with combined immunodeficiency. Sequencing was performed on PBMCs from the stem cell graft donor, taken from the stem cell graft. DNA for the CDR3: TGCGCCAGCAGCCCGACCGGGGGGAACACTGAAGCTTTCTTT. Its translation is CASSPTGGNTEAFF.